This T cell receptor beta chain is from a study of T cells in Graves' hyperthyroidism and ophthalmopathy. Patients were excluded for uncontrolled infection, other autoimmune disease, pregnancy or lactation. Amplified TCR beta CDR3 regions derived from RNA transcripts. The TCR CDR3 first-round RT-PCR relied on the HTBI primer set. TCRdb fed the multiplex PCR reads into MiXCR, producing one record per CDR3 protein. The sample holds 490,000 or so distinct CDR3 sequences, around 50% seen once. This clonotype occurred a few times. Its antigen is not identified. This CDR3 contains 14 residues. Trimming took off 3 bases at V and 9 bases at J, with 17 bases between the two ends. CDR1 MNHEY and CDR2 SMNVEV come from the germline V gene (reference sequence). Findings of the study overall: Ophthalmopathy was identified by the model a median about seven months ahead of onset. Within blood appeared most thyroid clonotypes that had expanded above 0.001. Ophthalmopathy could be told apart from stable hyperthyroidism with a 13 V-J model.

Sample: peripheral blood or thyroid tissue (not recorded which). The sequence came from an adult woman with Graves' disease, either hyperthyroidism or ophthalmopathy (not recorded which). This rearrangement joins TRBV27 to TRBJ1-2; no reliable D call. In nucleotides, the CDR3 is TGTGCCAGCAGTTTTAGGGCAGCTCGAGATCGCTACACCTTC. The encoded protein is CASSFRAARDRYTF.